Presented here are 21 T cell receptor beta chains from one specimen sequenced in a study of neurological immune-mediated disorders. TCRdb re-analysed the 5' RACE reads in MiXCR, keeping a single row per CDR3 protein. The data show approximately 82,000 distinct CDR3 sequences, roughly 13% seen once. Regarding time point: longitudinal time-point 2. Sequences were obtained from PBMCs. These receptors originate from a female donor with HTLV-1-associated myelopathy (HAM/TSP).

This clonotype was found many times. The chain employs TRBV4-1 and TRBJ2-1; D is unclear. The V gene lost 0 bases and the J gene lost 12 bases, with 15 bases spanning the gap. Per the germline V gene, CDR1 is MGHRA and CDR2 is YSYEKL. The CDR3 has 14 amino acids. The CDR3 DNA reads as TGCGCCAGCAGCCAAGATCTTCCCTCACCTGGGCAGTTCTTC. It is translated as CASSQDLPSPGQFF.

This clonotype has only a few counts. The chain uses TRBV4-1 and TRBJ2-3; 9 bases match TRBD1. This CDR3 comprises 16 residues. Per germline, CDR1 MGHRA and CDR2 YSYEKL. V shed 6 bases, J shed 3 bases, and the junction held 10 bases outside the gene matches. CDR3: CASSGRGQGRTDTQYF. CDR3 nucleotides: TGCGCCAGCAGTGGTCGGGGACAGGGAAGGACAGATACGCAGTATTTT.

This clonotype was recorded many times. This chain connects TRBV11-2 to TRBJ2-6, with 8 bases fitting TRBD1. The CDR3 is 17 amino acids. With 3 bases clipped from V and 1 base from J, the junction kept 5 bases outside the gene matches. The V gene's germline CDR1 is SGHAT and CDR2 FQNNGV. The CDR3 reads CASSFRTGRSGANVLTF. In nucleotides, the CDR3 is TGTGCCAGCAGCTTTCGGACAGGGAGGTCTGGGGCCAACGTCCTGACTTTC.

This clonotype was seen at least ten times. The junction does not match germline at one end; this may be a read error. The chain is built from TRBV15 and TRBJ2-7; D is unresolved. This CDR3 spans 15 amino acids. The germline gives CDR1 LNHNV, CDR2 YYDKDF (reference sequence). The CDR3 is CATSRDSTGSYEQYF. As DNA, the CDR3 is TGTGCTACCAGCAGAGACTCGACGGGCTCCTACGAGCAGTACTTC. The full variable domain, with the rest looked up from reference TRBV15 and TRBJ2-7, is DAMVIQNPRYQVTQFGKPVTLSCSQTLNHNVMYWYQQKSSQAPKLLFHYYDKDFNNEADTPDNFQSRRPNTSFCFLDIRSPGLGDTAMYLCATSRDSTGSYEQYFGPGTRLTVT.

This chain links TRBV3-1 with TRBJ1-2; tentative D call: TRBD1 (5 bases). This CDR3 spans 12 amino acids. Deletions cut 2 bases from V and 6 bases from J, with 7 bases between. The germline gives CDR1 LGHDT, CDR2 YNNKEL (reference sequence). CDR3 sequence reads: CASSQLTDGYTF. For the CDR3, the DNA is TGTGCCAGCAGCCAACTGACAGATGGCTACACCTTC.

On this clonotype itself: A much more abundant neighbour one base away suggests this may be a read error. The V call is TRBV20-1, the J call TRBJ1-1; D might be TRBD1 (5 bases). The CDR3 length is 13 residues. V was trimmed by 0 bases and J by 6 bases, leaving 11 bases between them. CDR1 is DFQATT, CDR2 SNEGSKA, per germline (reference sequence). The CDR3 coding sequence is TGCAGTGCTAGAGAGGGGCCCAACTCTGAAGCTTTCTTT. Its protein product is CSAREGPNSEAFF.

The sample holds many counts of this clonotype. The chain links TRBV19 to TRBJ2-5; 7 bases fit TRBD1. Germline V gives CDR1 LNHDA, CDR2 SQIVND (reference sequence). The J segment lost 3 bases and the V segment lost 3 bases, leaving 13 bases of the junction unmatched. The CDR3 is 17 residues long. CDR3: CASSMPRDSLPKETQYF. CDR3 nucleotide sequence: TGTGCCAGTAGTATGCCCCGGGACAGTCTTCCCAAAGAGACCCAGTACTTC.

There are many counts of this clonotype. The V gene is TRBV29-1, the J gene TRBJ2-7; 9 nucleotides line up with TRBD2. J was trimmed by 2 bases and V by 4 bases; bases with no gene match: 6. The CDR3 extends over 14 amino acids. Germline CDR1 SQVTM, CDR2 ANQGSEA. The chain's CDR3 is CSVGGLAGTYEQYF. CDR3 DNA sequence: TGCAGCGTTGGGGGGCTAGCGGGGACCTACGAGCAGTACTTC.

This clonotype was observed a handful of times. V usage is TRBV5-1 and J usage is TRBJ2-5; TRBD2 is a possible D gene (6 bases). V was pared by 0 bases and J by 5 bases, with 11 bases between. Per germline, CDR1 SGHRS and CDR2 YFSETQ. The CDR3 runs to 14 residues. The CDR3 loop is CASSLASGEETQYF. The CDR3 DNA reads as TGCGCCAGCAGCTTGGCCTCGGGGGAGGAGACCCAGTACTTC.

Comment on this clonotype: Possible read error: a much larger clone is one base away. The chain links TRBV5-5 to TRBJ2-3, with D hard to call. Trimming shortened V by 0 bases and J by 5 bases, and 10 bases separated the two germline ends. Germline CDR1 and CDR2: SGHKS and YYEKEE (reference sequence). The CDR3 is made up of 14 amino acids. CDR3 sequence (DNA): TGTGCCAGCAGCTTGGACCGGCGACAAGATACGCAGTATTTT. Translating it yields CASSLDRRQDTQYF.

This chain joins TRBV9 and TRBJ2-1; 7 bases line up with TRBD1. Trimming cost V 6 bases and J 9 bases; bases outside gene matches: 15. The CDR3 spans 15 residues. The germline V gene encodes CDR1 SGDLS and CDR2 YYNGEE. CDR3 region: CASNARQGPFTEQFF. Here the CDR3 DNA reads TGTGCCAGCAACGCAAGACAGGGCCCATTTACTGAGCAGTTCTTC.

The sample holds many counts of this clonotype. The chain couples TRBV6-5 to TRBJ1-1; D gene uncertain. The CDR3 length is 13 residues. Germline CDR1 MNHEY, CDR2 SVGAGI. V dropped 2 bases and J dropped 4 bases, with 8 bases sitting between them. The CDR3 DNA reads TGTGCCAGCAGTTACGTTGGAGGCACTGAAGCTTTCTTT. Amino acids: CASSYVGGTEAFF.

The chain has TRBV5-1 and TRBJ2-2; the D call may be TRBD1 or TRBD2 (5 bases each). The CDR3 is made up of 15 amino acids. V was cut by 0 bases and J by 5 bases, with 11 bases left in between. From germline, CDR1 is SGHRS and CDR2 YFSETQ. For the CDR3, the DNA is TGCGCCAGCAGCTTGGCTGGATGGGGGACCGGGGAGCTGTTTTTT. Amino acids: CASSLAGWGTGELFF.

This clonotype was seen many times. The chain joins TRBV28 to TRBJ1-5, with 10 nucleotides matching TRBD1. The V and J ends lost 4 bases and 6 bases, in that order; junction bases with no gene match: 6. There are 15 residues in the CDR3. Germline CDR1 is MDHEN and CDR2 is SYDVKM. The CDR3: CASSWGTGEGQPQHF. Written as DNA, the CDR3 is TGTGCCAGCAGTTGGGGGACAGGGGAGGGTCAGCCCCAGCATTTT.

This clonotype was counted ten times or more. V and J are TRBV20-1 and TRBJ1-6, with D uncertain. The V end was cut by 0 bases, the J end by 7 bases, with 10 bases between. The CDR3 extends over 14 amino acids. The germline V gene encodes CDR1 DFQATT and CDR2 SNEGSKA (reference sequence). CDR3 region: CSARDQARNSPLHF. The CDR3 DNA sequence: TGCAGTGCTAGAGATCAGGCTCGCAATTCACCCCTCCACTTT.

Ten or more counts support this clonotype. This rearrangement joins TRBV12-5 to TRBJ1-5; D possibly corresponds to TRBD1 (5 bases). The germline V gene encodes CDR1 LGHNT and CDR2 FRNRAP. Trimming left V 7 bases short and J 9 bases short, with 10 bases between. The CDR3 is made up of 11 amino acids. CDR3 amino acids: CASASGGPQHF. CDR3 nucleotide sequence: TGTGCTAGTGCCTCCGGGGGGCCCCAGCATTTT.

This clonotype came up many times. This chain connects TRBV9 to TRBJ2-3; D remains unclear. Germline CDR1 SGDLS, CDR2 YYNGEE. The CDR3 sequence is 13 residues long. The ends were cut back, 4 bases at V and 5 bases at J, with 11 bases in the middle. CDR3 bases: TGTGCCAGCAGCCGCCGACCCGGAGATACGCAGTATTTT. This codes for CASSRRPGDTQYF. Based on the CDR3 plus reference TRBV9 and TRBJ2-3, the full variable domain is DSGVTQTPKHLITATGQRVTLRCSPRSGDLSVYWYQQSLDQGLQFLIQYYNGEERAKGNILERFSAQQFPDLHSELNLSSLELGDSALYFCASSRRPGDTQYFGPGTRLTVL.

This clonotype has at least ten counts. The V and J genes are TRBV20-1 and TRBJ2-1; 9 nucleotides align to TRBD2. Germline trimming cut 3 bases from V and 4 bases from J; bases unmatched to any gene: 7. The CDR3 has 15 residues. The germline CDR1 and CDR2 sequences are DFQATT and SNEGSKA (reference sequence). CDR3 region: CSARIAGATYNEQFF. The CDR3 DNA is TGCAGTGCTAGGATAGCGGGGGCGACATACAATGAGCAGTTCTTC.

The table lists this clonotype with many counts. The rearrangement uses TRBV28 and TRBJ1-2; TRBD1 aligns across 9 bases. Germline V gene sequence: CDR1 MDHEN, CDR2 SYDVKM. V lost 6 bases and J lost 4; bases outside the gene matches: 18. The CDR3 extends over 18 amino acids. CDR3 region: CASRFLPGQGRTTYGYTF. For the CDR3, the DNA is TGTGCCAGCAGGTTCCTGCCGGGACAGGGACGTACAACCTATGGCTACACCTTC.

As to this clonotype: A much larger clone is a single base away; this may be a read error. This chain connects TRBV7-2 to TRBJ2-6, with 7 bases lining up with TRBD2. This CDR3 is built from 12 residues. Germline values: CDR1 SGHTA, CDR2 FQGNSA. V shed 9 bases, J shed 8 bases, and the junction held 4 bases outside the gene matches. CDR3 bases: TGTGCCAGGAGGGGAGGGACCAACGTCCTGACTTTC. It codes for CARRGGTNVLTF.

About this clonotype itself: Sequence at one end of the junction differs from germline and may be a read error. The chain uses TRBV5-1 and TRBJ2-2, with D hard to call. This CDR3 comprises 15 residues. Germline loops: CDR1 SGHRS, CDR2 YFSETQ. CDR3 in DNA: TGCGCCAGCAACTTGGCCGGCCAGAACACCGGGGAGCTGTTTTTT. This sequence encodes CASNLAGQNTGELFF.